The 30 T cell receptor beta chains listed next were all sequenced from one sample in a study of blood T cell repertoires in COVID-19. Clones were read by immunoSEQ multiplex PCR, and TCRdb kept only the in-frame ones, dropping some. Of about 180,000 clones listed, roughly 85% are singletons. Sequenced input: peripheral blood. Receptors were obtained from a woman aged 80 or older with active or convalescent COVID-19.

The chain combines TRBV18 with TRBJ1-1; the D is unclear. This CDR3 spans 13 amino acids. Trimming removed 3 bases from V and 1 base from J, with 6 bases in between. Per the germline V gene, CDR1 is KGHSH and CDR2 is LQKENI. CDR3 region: CASSPAENTEAFF. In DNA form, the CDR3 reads TGTGCCAGCTCACCTGCAGAGAACACTGAAGCTTTCTTT. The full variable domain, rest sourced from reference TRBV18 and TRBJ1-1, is NAGVMQNPRHLVRRRGQEARLRCSPMKGHSHVYWYRQLPEEGLKFMVYLQKENIIDESGMPKERFSAEFPKEGPSILRIQQVVRGDSAAYFCASSPAENTEAFFGQGTRLTVV.

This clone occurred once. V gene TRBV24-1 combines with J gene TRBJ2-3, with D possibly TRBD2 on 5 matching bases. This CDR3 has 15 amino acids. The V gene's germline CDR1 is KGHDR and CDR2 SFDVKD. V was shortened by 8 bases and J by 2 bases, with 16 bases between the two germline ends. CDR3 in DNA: TGTGCCACCACACCAGGAGCGGAGCTCACAGATACGCAGTATTTT. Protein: CATTPGAELTDTQYF.

The CDR3 nucleotides read TGCGCCAGCAGCTTGGGTGGCACATCGGAGACCCAGTACTTC. As protein: CASSLGGTSETQYF. The rearrangement links TRBV5-1 to TRBJ2-5; D ambiguous. CDR1 and CDR2 (germline): SGHRS, YFSETQ. The CDR3 has 14 residues. With 0 bases removed from V and 5 bases from J, the gap between germline ends came to 11 bases.

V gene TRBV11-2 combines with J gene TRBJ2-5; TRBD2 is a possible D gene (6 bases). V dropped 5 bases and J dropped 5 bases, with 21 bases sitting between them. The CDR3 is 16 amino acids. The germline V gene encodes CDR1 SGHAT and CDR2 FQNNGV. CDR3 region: CASSHQLRGEWETQYF. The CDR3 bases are TGTGCCAGCAGCCATCAGTTGCGGGGCGAATGGGAGACCCAGTACTTC.

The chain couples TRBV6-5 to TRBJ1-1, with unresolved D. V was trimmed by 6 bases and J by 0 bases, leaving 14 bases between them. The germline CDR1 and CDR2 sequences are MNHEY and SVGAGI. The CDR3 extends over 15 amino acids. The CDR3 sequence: CASRPGVVLNTEAFF. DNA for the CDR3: TGTGCCAGCAGGCCTGGTGTAGTATTGAACACTGAAGCTTTCTTT.

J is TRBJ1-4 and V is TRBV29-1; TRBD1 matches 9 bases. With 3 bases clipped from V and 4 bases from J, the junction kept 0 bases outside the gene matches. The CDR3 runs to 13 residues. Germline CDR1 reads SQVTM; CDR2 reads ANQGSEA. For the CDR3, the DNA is TGCAGCGTTGAGGGACAGGGTAATGAAAAACTGTTTTTT. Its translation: CSVEGQGNEKLFF.

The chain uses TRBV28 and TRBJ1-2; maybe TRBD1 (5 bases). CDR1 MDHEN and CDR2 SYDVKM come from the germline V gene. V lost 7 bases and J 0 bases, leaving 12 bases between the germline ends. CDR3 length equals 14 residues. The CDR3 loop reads CASTRRGANYGYTF. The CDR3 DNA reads TGTGCCAGCACCCGACGGGGGGCTAACTATGGCTACACCTTC.

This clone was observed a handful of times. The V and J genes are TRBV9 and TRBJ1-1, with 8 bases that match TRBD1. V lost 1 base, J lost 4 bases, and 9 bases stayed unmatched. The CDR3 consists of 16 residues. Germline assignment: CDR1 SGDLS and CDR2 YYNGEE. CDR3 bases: TGTGCCAGCAGCGTATCCCCAGGGGGCGGTAGCACTGAAGCTTTCTTT. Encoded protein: CASSVSPGGGSTEAFF.

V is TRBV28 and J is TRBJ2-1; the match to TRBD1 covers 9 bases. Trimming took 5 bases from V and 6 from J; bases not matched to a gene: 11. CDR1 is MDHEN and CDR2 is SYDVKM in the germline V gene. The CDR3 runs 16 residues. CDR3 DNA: TGTGCCAGCAGTCCACCTGGGACAGGGTACGGCAATGAGCAGTTCTTC. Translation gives CASSPPGTGYGNEQFF.

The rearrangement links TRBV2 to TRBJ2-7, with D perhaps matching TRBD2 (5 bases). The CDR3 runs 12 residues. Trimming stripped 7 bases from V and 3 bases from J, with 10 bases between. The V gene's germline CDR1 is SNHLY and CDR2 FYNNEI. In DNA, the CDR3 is TGTGCCAGCAATCCGGGGTTCTACGAGCAGTACTTC. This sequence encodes CASNPGFYEQYF.

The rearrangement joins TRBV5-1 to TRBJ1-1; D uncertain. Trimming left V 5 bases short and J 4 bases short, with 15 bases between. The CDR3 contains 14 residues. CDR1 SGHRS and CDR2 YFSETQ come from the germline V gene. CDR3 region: CASRTEPTGTEAFF. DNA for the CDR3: TGCGCCAGCAGGACCGAGCCGACGGGCACTGAAGCTTTCTTT.

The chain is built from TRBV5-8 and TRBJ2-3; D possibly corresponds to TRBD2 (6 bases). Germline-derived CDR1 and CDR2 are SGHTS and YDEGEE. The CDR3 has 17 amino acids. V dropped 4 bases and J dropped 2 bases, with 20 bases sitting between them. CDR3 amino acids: CASSPINRDSPTDTQYF. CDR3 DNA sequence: TGTGCCAGCAGCCCAATCAACCGGGACTCGCCCACAGATACGCAGTATTTT.

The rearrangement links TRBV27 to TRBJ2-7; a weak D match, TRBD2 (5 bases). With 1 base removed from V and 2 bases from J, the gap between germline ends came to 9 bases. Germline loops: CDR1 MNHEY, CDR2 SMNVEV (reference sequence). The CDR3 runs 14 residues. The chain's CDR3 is CASSLFAGTYEQYF. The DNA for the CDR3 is TGTGCCAGCAGTTTATTCGCCGGGACCTACGAGCAGTACTTC.

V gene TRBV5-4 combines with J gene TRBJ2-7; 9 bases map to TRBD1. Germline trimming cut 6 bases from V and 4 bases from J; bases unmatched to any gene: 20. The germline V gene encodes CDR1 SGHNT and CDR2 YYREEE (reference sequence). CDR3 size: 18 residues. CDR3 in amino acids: CASTTGGHAGTNKYEQYF. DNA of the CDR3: TGTGCCAGCACTACAGGGGGCCACGCGGGAACAAATAAGTACGAGCAGTACTTC.

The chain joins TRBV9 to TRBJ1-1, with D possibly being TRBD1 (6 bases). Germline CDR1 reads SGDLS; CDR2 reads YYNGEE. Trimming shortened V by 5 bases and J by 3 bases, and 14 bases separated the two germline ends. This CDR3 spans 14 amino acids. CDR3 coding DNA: TGTGCCAGCAGAGAGGGGGGGGCGGACACTGAAGCTTTCTTT. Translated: CASREGGADTEAFF.

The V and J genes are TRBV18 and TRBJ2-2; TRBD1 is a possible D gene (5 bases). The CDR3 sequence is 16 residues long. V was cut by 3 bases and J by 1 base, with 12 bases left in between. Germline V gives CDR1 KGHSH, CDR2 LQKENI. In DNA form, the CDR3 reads TGTGCCAGCTCACCCCTTCAAGGGGTGAACACCGGGGAGCTGTTTTTT. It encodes CASSPLQGVNTGELFF.

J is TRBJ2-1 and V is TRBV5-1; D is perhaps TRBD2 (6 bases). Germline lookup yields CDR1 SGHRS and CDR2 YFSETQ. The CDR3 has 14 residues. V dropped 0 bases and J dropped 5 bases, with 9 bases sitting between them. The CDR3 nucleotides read TGCGCCAGCAGCTTGGAGGGACTCAACAATGAGCAGTTCTTC. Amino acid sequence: CASSLEGLNNEQFF.

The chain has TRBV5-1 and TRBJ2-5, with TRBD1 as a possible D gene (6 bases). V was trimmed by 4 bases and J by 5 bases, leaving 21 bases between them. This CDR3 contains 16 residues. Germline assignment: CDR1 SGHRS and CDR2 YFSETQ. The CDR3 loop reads CASSTQPQGSEETQYF. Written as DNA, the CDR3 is TGCGCCAGCAGCACCCAACCCCAGGGGTCGGAGGAGACCCAGTACTTC.

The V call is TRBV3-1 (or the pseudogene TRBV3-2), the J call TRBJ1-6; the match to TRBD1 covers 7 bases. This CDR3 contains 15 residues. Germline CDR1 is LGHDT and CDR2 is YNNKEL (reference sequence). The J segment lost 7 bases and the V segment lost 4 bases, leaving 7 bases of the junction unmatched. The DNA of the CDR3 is TGTGCCAGCAGCCTTTCGAAGGGGGCCAATTCACCCCTCCACTTT. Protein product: CASSLSKGANSPLHF.

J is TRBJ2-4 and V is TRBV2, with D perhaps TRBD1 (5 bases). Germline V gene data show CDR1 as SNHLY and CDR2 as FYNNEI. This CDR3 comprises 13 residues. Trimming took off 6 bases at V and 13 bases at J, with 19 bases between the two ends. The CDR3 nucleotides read TGTGCCAGCAGCGACAGAATGTTGGGTCAGCAGTACTTC. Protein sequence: CASSDRMLGQQYF.

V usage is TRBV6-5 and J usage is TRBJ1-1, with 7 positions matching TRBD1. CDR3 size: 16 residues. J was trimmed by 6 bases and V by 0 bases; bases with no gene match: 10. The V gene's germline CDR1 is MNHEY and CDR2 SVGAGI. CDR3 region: CASSYSGGQGVSEAFF. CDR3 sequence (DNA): TGTGCCAGCAGTTACTCGGGCGGGCAGGGGGTTTCTGAAGCTTTCTTT.

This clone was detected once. The CDR3 spells CASSPQSENYGYTF. CDR3 coding DNA: TGTGCCAGCTCACCTCAGTCGGAGAACTATGGCTACACCTTC. The J gene is TRBJ1-2, the V gene TRBV18; D is unresolved. CDR1 KGHSH and CDR2 LQKENI come from the germline V gene. The length of the CDR3 is 14 residues. Trimming removed 3 bases at V and 2 bases at J, with 10 bases between.

The CDR3 region is CASSFYDRGGQPQHF. The CDR3 region has the DNA TGTGCCAGCAGCTTCTATGACAGGGGAGGCCAGCCCCAGCATTTT. The J gene is TRBJ1-5, the V gene TRBV7-2; 8 bases fit TRBD1. CDR1 SGHTA and CDR2 FQGNSA come from the germline V gene. V shed 3 bases and J 7 bases; nucleotides not matched to a gene: 8. The CDR3 has 15 residues.

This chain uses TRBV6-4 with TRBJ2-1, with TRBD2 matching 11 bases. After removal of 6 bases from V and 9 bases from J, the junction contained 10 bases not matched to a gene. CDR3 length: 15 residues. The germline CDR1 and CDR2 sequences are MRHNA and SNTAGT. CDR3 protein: CASSVTSGAKGEQFF. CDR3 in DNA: TGTGCCAGCAGCGTGACTAGCGGGGCCAAGGGTGAGCAGTTCTTC.

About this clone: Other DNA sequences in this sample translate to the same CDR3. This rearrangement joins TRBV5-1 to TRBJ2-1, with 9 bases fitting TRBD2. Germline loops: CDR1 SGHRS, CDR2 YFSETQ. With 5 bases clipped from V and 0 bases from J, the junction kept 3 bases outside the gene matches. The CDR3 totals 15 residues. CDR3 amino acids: CASSYSGSSYNEQFF. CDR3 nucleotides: TGCGCCAGCAGTTATAGCGGGAGCTCCTACAATGAGCAGTTCTTC.

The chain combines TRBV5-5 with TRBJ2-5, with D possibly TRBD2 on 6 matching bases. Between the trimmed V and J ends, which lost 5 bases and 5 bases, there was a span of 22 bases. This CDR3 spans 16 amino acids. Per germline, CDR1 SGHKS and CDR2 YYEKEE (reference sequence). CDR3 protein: CASRRSRGLALETQYF. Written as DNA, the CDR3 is TGTGCCAGCAGACGAAGCAGAGGGCTAGCGCTGGAGACCCAGTACTTC.

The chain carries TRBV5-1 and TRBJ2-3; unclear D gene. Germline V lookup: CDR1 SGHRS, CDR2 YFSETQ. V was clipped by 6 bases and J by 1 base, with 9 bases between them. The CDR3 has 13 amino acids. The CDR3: CASNGVGTDTQYF. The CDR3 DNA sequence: TGCGCCAGCAACGGTGTGGGCACAGATACGCAGTATTTT.

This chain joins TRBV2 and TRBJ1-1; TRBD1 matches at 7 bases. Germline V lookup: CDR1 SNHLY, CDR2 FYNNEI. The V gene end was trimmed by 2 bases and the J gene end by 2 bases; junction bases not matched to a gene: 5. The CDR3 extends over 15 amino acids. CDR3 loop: CASSEWDSHNTEAFF. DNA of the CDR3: TGTGCCAGCAGTGAATGGGACAGCCATAACACTGAAGCTTTCTTT.

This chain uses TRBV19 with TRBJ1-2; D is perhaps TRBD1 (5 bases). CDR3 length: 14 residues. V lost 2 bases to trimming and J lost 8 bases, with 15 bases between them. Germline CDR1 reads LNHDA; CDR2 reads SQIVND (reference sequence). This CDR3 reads CASSINQGRRGYTF. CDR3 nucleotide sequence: TGTGCCAGTAGTATAAATCAGGGAAGAAGGGGCTACACCTTC.

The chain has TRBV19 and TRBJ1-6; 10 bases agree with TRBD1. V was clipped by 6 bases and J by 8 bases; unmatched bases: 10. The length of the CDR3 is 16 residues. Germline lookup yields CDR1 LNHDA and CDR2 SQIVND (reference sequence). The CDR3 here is CASRGNTGTGDSPLHF. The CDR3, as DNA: TGTGCCAGTAGAGGGAATACCGGGACAGGGGATTCACCCCTCCACTTT.